The clone carrying this T cell receptor beta chain was found a few times. The CDR3 contains 13 residues. Germline CDR1 and CDR2: SEHNR and FQNEAQ (reference sequence). Trimming removed 0 bases at V and 2 bases at J, with 4 bases between. These data are taken from a study of early T cells in non-severe SARS-CoV-2 infection. TCRdb reprocessed the 5' RACE reads via MiXCR and lists one record per CDR3 protein. The top ten clones hold under 2.5% of a sample with some 25,000 distinct CDR3 sequences, less than 7% of them seen once. The sequenced material came from whole blood. This TCR came from an adult who was a healthcare worker with PCR-confirmed SARS-CoV-2 infection or an uninfected control (not recorded which). V usage is TRBV7-9 and J usage is TRBJ1-2; D is unresolved. Here the CDR3 DNA reads TGTGCCAGCAGCTTAGCTTGGAACTATGGCTACACCTTC. Translation: CASSLAWNYGYTF.